One T cell receptor (beta chain) is described in this entry. Its target is unknown. Genomic DNA templated the TCR beta VDJ and CDR3 profiling. TCRdb passed the reads through MiXCR, listing each CDR3 protein once. In the table there are about 120,000 distinct CDR3 sequences, 58% of which are singletons. This sample was taken from a study of CD8+CD57+ T cells in acquired aplastic anemia. V was clipped by 3 bases and J by 3 bases, with 11 bases between them. CDR3 length: 14 amino acids. Per germline, CDR1 LNHDA and CDR2 SQIVND (reference sequence). Study results and caveats: Both patients and controls carried the same twenty-nine CD8+ CDR3 sequences.

By flow cytometry, patients selected for sequencing had shown an expansion of CD8+CD57+ cells. Patient blood was sampled before any therapy had been received. The genes are TRBV19 and TRBJ1-1; D is uncertain. Sequencing input: sorted CD4+, CD8+, or CD8+CD57+ T cells (not recorded which) from PBMCs. The receptor comes from a human donor with aplastic anemia. CDR3 region: CASSIKLGYTEAFF. Here the CDR3 DNA reads TGTGCCAGTAGTATCAAGCTGGGTTACACTGAAGCTTTCTTT.